The source of this TCR beta chain is a study of blood T cell repertoires in COVID-19. CDR1 LNHDA and CDR2 SQIVND come from the germline V gene (reference sequence). The germline V and J ends were trimmed by 10 bases and 6 bases, with 22 bases remaining between them. This CDR3 spans 14 amino acids. In the original processing: Nucleated cell counts were estimated from reference gene primer amplification. The method was immunoSEQ multiplex PCR; TCRdb's version includes in-frame clones alone and lacks a portion of them. The V and J calls and clone size come from that table; D and trimming were worked out from the DNA. This table holds about 32,000 clones, around 85% found once.

Sequencing was performed on peripheral blood. The receptor was derived from a woman aged 80 or over with active or convalescent COVID-19. The rearrangement uses TRBV19 and TRBJ2-7, with D perhaps matching TRBD2 (6 bases). CDR3 residues: CATQVGTLKSEQYF. As DNA, the CDR3 is TGTGCCACCCAAGTTGGGACTTTAAAAAGCGAGCAGTACTTC.